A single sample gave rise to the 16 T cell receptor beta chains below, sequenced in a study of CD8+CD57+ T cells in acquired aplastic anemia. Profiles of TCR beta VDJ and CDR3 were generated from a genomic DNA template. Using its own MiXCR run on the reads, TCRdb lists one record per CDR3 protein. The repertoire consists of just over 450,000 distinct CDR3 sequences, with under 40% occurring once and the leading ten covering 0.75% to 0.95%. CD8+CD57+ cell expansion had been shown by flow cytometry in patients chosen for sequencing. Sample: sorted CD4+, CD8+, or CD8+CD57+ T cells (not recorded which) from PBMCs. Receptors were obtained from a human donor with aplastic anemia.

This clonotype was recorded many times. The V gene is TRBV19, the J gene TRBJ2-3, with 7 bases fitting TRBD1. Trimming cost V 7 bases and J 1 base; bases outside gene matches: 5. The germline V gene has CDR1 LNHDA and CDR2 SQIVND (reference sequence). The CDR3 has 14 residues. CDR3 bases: TGTGCCAGTACCTTAGACAGGGGCACAGATACGCAGTATTTT. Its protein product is CASTLDRGTDTQYF. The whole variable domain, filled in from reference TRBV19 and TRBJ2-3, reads DGGITQSPKYLFRKEGQNVTLSCEQNLNHDAMYWYRQDPGQGLRLIYYSQIVNDFQKGDIAEGYSVSREKKESFPLTVTSAQKNPTAFYLCASTLDRGTDTQYFGPGTRLTVL.

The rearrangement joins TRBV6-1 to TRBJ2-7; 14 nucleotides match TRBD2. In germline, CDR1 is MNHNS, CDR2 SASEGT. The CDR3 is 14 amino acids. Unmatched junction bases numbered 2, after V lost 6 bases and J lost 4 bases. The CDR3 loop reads CASRTSGGAYEQYF. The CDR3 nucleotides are TGTGCCAGCAGGACTAGCGGGGGGGCTTACGAGCAGTACTTC.

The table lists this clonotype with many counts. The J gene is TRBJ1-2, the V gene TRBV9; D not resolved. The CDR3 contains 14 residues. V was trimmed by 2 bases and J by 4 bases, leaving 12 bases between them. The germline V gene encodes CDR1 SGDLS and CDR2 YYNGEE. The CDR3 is CASSVETPTYGYTF. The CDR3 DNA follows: TGTGCCAGCAGCGTCGAAACGCCAACCTATGGCTACACCTTC.

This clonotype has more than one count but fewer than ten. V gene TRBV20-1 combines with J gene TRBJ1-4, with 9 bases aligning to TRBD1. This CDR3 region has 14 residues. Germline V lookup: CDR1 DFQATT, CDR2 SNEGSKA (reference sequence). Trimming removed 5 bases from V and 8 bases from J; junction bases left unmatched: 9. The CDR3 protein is CSAYSGQGSEKLFF. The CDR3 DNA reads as TGCAGTGCTTATTCGGGACAGGGTTCGGAAAAACTGTTTTTT.

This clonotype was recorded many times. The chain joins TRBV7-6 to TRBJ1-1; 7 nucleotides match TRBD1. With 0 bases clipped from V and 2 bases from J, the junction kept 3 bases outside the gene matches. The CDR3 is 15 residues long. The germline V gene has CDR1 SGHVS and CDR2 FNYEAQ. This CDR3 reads CASSLATGPNTEAFF. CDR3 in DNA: TGTGCCAGCAGCTTAGCGACAGGGCCTAACACTGAAGCTTTCTTT.

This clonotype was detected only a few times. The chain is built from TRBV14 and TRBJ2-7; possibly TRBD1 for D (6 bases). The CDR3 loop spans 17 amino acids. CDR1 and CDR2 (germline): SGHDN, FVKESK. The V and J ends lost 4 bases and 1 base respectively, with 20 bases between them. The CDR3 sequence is CASSPPYAGVWSYEQYF. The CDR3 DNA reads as TGTGCCAGCAGCCCCCCCTACGCAGGGGTTTGGTCCTACGAGCAGTACTTC.

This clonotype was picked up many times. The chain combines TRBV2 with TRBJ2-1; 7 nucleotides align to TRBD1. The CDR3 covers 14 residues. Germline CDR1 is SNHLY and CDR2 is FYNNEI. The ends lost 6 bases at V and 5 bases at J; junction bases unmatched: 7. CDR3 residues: CASRPGTANNEQFF. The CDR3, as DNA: TGTGCCAGCAGACCCGGGACAGCGAACAATGAGCAGTTCTTC. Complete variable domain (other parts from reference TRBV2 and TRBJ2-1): EPEVTQTPSHQVTQMGQEVILRCVPISNHLYFYWYRQILGQKVEFLVSFYNNEISEKSEIFDDQFSVERPDGSNFTLKIRSTKLEDSAMYFCASRPGTANNEQFFGPGTRLTVL.

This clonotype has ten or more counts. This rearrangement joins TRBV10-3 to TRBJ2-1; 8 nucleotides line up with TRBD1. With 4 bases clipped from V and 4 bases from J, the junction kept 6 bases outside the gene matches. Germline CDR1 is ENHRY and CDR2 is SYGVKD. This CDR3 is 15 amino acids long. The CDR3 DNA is TGTGCCATCAGTGGGACAGGGAGGCATTACAATGAGCAGTTCTTC. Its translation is CAISGTGRHYNEQFF.

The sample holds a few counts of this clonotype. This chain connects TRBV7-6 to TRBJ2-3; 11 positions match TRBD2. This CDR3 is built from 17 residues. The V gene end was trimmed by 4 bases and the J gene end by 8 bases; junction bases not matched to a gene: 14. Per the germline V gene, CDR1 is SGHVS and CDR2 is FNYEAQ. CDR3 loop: CASSSKLAGDLSGTQYF. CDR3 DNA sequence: TGTGCCAGCAGCTCAAAACTAGCGGGAGACTTATCGGGTACGCAGTATTTT.

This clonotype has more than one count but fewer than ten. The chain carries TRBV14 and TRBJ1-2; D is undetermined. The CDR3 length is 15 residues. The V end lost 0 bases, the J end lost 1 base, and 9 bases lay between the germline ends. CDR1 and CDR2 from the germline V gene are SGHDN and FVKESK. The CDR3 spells CASSQDYSDNYGYTF. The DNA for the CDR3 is TGTGCCAGCAGCCAAGATTATTCAGATAACTATGGCTACACCTTC.

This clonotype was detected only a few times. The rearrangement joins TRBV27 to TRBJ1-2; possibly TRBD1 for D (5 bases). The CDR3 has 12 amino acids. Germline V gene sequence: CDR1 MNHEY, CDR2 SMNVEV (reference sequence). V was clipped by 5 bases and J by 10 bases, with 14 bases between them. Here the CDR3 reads CASSTTGTPYTF. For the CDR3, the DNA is TGTGCCAGCAGTACTACCGGGACCCCCTACACCTTC.

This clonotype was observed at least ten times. The CDR3 loop reads CATSRDTPSYEQYF. The DNA for the CDR3 is TGTGCCACCAGCAGAGATACTCCTTCCTACGAGCAGTACTTC. The chain combines TRBV15 with TRBJ2-7; D is unclear. Looked up from germline, CDR1 is LNHNV and CDR2 is YYDKDF (reference sequence). The CDR3 spans 14 residues. The V and J ends lost 0 bases and 1 base respectively, with 7 bases between them.

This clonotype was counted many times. This chain's CDR3 is CASSSDSRSYGYTF. CDR3 in DNA: TGTGCCAGCAGCTCGGACAGTCGGAGCTATGGCTACACCTTC. V gene TRBV7-2 combines with J gene TRBJ1-2; D may be TRBD1 (6 bases). This CDR3 is built from 14 residues. Germline-derived CDR1 and CDR2 are SGHTA and FQGNSA. Trimming removed 4 bases from V and 4 bases from J, with 13 bases in between.

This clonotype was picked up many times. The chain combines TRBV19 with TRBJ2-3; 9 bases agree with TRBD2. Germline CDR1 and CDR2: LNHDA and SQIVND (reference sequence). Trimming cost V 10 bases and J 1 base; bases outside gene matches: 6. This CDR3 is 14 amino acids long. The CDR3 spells CATTTSGRTDTQYF. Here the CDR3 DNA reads TGTGCCACCACGACTAGCGGCCGCACAGATACGCAGTATTTT.

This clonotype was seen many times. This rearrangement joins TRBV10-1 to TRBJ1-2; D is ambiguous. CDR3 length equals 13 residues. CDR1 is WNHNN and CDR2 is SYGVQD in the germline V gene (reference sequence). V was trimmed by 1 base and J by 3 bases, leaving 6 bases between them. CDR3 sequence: CASSELRDYGYTF. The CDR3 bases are TGCGCCAGCAGTGAGTTGAGAGACTATGGCTACACCTTC.

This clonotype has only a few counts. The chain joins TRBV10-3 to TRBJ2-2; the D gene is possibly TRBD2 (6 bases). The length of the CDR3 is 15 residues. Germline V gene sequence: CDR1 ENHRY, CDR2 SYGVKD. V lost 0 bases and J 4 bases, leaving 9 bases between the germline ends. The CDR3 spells CAISESRGRTGELFF. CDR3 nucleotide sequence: TGTGCCATCAGTGAGTCGCGGGGTCGCACCGGGGAGCTGTTTTTT.